The present entry profiles one T cell receptor (beta chain) with its context. The data were taken from a study of blood T cell repertoires in COVID-19. Study at large: There were acute and convalescent COVID-19 samples, and they came from the United States, Italy and Spain. PBMCs, B-cell-depleted T cells, or T cells provided the cDNA or gDNA that made up the material.

The CDR3 extends over 12 amino acids. V was pared by 6 bases and J by 2 bases, with 8 bases between. CDR1 and CDR2 from the germline V gene are MDHEN and SYDVKM. Under the authors' procedure: Using reference gene primer amplification, nucleated cell counts were estimated. Here immunoSEQ multiplex PCR was the method, and the copy in TCRdb shows in-frame clones only, minus some. D and trimming were read from the DNA, whereas the V and J calls and clone size are those reported in that table. The table has more than 60,000 clones, roughly 85% seen once. The TCR was taken from a woman aged 80 or over with active or convalescent COVID-19. The material sequenced was peripheral blood. The rearrangement links TRBV28 to TRBJ2-7; D is perhaps TRBD2 (6 bases). CDR3: CASREGTYEQYF. For the CDR3, the DNA is TGTGCCAGCAGGGAGGGGACCTACGAGCAGTACTTC.